The 18 T cell receptor beta chains given below trace back to one sample, sequenced in a study of lymphopenia after photon versus proton radiotherapy. Sequenced by immunoSEQ multiplex PCR; TCRdb stores in-frame clones only, minus some. Among about 61,000 clones listed, 75% to 90% were seen once. The source was peripheral blood, collected from a patient treated with photon-based radiotherapy. These TCRs come from a man aged 35 to 55 with gastric cancer.

The chain is built from TRBV7-3 and TRBJ2-3; 9 bases agree with TRBD1. Germline V CDR1 and CDR2: SGHTA, FQGTGA. The CDR3 extends over 16 amino acids. V was pared by 0 bases and J by 2 bases, with 3 bases of the junction left unmatched. CDR3 protein: CASSLTGTGTTDTQYF. Written as DNA, the CDR3 is TGTGCCAGCAGCTTAACCGGGACAGGGACCACAGATACGCAGTATTTT.

The chain couples TRBV2 to TRBJ2-1, with TRBD1 matching over 9 bases. J gave up 7 bases and V 8 bases, and 12 bases lay outside the gene matches. CDR1 is SNHLY and CDR2 is FYNNEI in the germline V gene. The CDR3 covers 15 residues. The CDR3 sequence: CASLLQGALGNEQFF. As DNA, the CDR3 is TGTGCCAGCTTGTTACAGGGGGCGCTGGGTAATGAGCAGTTCTTC.

The chain recombines TRBV4-1 with TRBJ1-5; TRBD1 aligns across 7 bases. J lost 0 bases, V lost 3 bases, and 20 bases had no gene match. In germline, CDR1 is MGHRA, CDR2 YSYEKL. CDR3 length equals 21 residues. CDR3 sequence (DNA): TGCGCCAGCAGCCATCCTCCCCCGGAGGCAGGGGGTAAGAATAGCAATCAGCCCCAGCATTTT. Translated, it gives CASSHPPPEAGGKNSNQPQHF.

The V and J genes are TRBV18 and TRBJ1-3; TRBD1 is a possible D gene (5 bases). From germline, CDR1 is KGHSH and CDR2 LQKENI. V was pared by 3 bases and J by 4 bases, with 16 bases between. The CDR3 contains 16 residues. The CDR3 reads CASSPPSQGWGNTIYF. The DNA of the CDR3 is TGTGCCAGCTCACCCCCCTCCCAGGGATGGGGAAACACCATATATTTT.

The J gene is TRBJ2-1, the V gene TRBV6-5; D may correspond to TRBD1 or TRBD2 (5 bases each). The CDR3 runs to 11 residues. CDR1 is MNHEY, CDR2 SVGAGI, per germline. Trimming left V 8 bases short and J 9 bases short, with 11 bases between. CDR3 DNA: TGTGCCAGCTTCCGTGGGGGTGAGCAGTTCTTC. Amino acids: CASFRGGEQFF.

The chain links TRBV28 to TRBJ2-7; D might be TRBD1 (6 bases). This CDR3 region has 13 residues. V lost 7 bases, J lost 1 base, and 11 bases lay in between. CDR1 is MDHEN and CDR2 is SYDVKM in the germline V gene. DNA of the CDR3: TGTGCCAGCAACCTGGGACAATCCTACGAGCAGTACTTC. Residues: CASNLGQSYEQYF.

Comment on this clone: Different DNA sequences within this sample yield the same CDR3. This sequence joins TRBV5-1 and TRBJ2-3, with 8 nucleotides matching TRBD1. Germline V CDR1 and CDR2: SGHRS, YFSETQ. The V gene end was trimmed by 1 base and the J gene end by 3 bases; junction bases not matched to a gene: 4. The CDR3 contains 15 residues. The CDR3, as DNA: TGCGCCAGCAGCTTGCGAGGGACAGGTACAGATACGCAGTATTTT. It translates to CASSLRGTGTDTQYF.

The chain recombines TRBV6-4 with TRBJ2-3, with 8 bases matching TRBD1. CDR1 is MRHNA and CDR2 is SNTAGT in the germline V gene. The CDR3 consists of 15 residues. With V trimmed by 6 bases and J by 1 base, 6 bases remained unmatched. The CDR3 spells CASSPTGVGTDTQYF. CDR3 in DNA: TGTGCCAGCAGCCCGACAGGGGTTGGCACAGATACGCAGTATTTT.

This clone appeared a single time. The chain is built from TRBV4-1 and TRBJ1-4, with D possibly TRBD1 on 5 matching bases. V lost 1 base, J lost 8 bases, and 17 bases lay in between. CDR1 and CDR2 (germline): MGHRA, YSYEKL. This CDR3 contains 16 residues. DNA of the CDR3: TGCGCCAGCAGCCAAGTAGCAGGGAATGTTCTGGAAAAACTGTTTTTT. Translated, it gives CASSQVAGNVLEKLFF.

V usage is TRBV27 and J usage is TRBJ1-5; D possibly corresponds to TRBD1 (6 bases). CDR1 MNHEY and CDR2 SMNVEV come from the germline V gene (reference sequence). V shed 5 bases and J shed 6 bases, with 14 bases lying between them. The CDR3 has 14 amino acids. CDR3 sequence reads: CASSAHRAGQPQHF. The DNA for the CDR3 is TGTGCCAGCAGTGCTCACAGGGCTGGTCAGCCCCAGCATTTT.

The chain joins TRBV7-9 to TRBJ1-1, with D possibly matching TRBD1 (6 bases). Trimming left V 2 bases short and J 0 bases short, with 19 bases between. Germline V gives CDR1 SEHNR, CDR2 FQNEAQ (reference sequence). The CDR3 contains 18 residues. The CDR3 sequence: CASSLNLGGVTLNTEAFF. The CDR3 DNA sequence: TGTGCCAGCAGCTTAAATCTTGGGGGCGTAACCCTGAACACTGAAGCTTTCTTT. Full variable domain (remainder filled in from reference TRBV7-9 and TRBJ1-1): DTGVSQNPRHKITKRGQNVTFRCDPISEHNRLYWYRQTLGQGPEFLTYFQNEAQLEKSRLLSDRFSAERPKGSFSTLEIQRTEQGDSAMYLCASSLNLGGVTLNTEAFFGQGTRLTVV.

The chain is built from TRBV11-2 and TRBJ1-3; D call uncertain. The CDR3 is 14 amino acids. The V and J ends lost 2 bases and 4 bases respectively, with 9 bases between them. Germline V gene lookup returns CDR1 SGHAT and CDR2 FQNNGV. CDR3 in amino acids: CASSLTPRGNTIYF. The DNA for the CDR3 is TGTGCCAGCAGCTTAACCCCTAGGGGAAACACCATATATTTT. Combining the CDR3 with reference TRBV11-2 and TRBJ1-3 gives the whole variable domain EAGVAQSPRYKIIEKRQSVAFWCNPISGHATLYWYQQILGQGPKLLIQFQNNGVVDDSQLPKDRFSAERLKGVDSTLKIQPAKLEDSAVYLCASSLTPRGNTIYFGEGSWLTVV.

CDR3 in amino acids: CASSLGHSGNTIYF. CDR3 in DNA: TGTGCCAGCAGTTTGGGACACTCTGGAAACACCATATATTTT. The V gene is TRBV6-6, the J gene TRBJ1-3; tentative D call: TRBD1 (6 bases). The germline gives CDR1 MNHNY, CDR2 SVGAGI (reference sequence). Trimming pared 4 bases from V and 0 bases from J, leaving 7 bases between. The CDR3 contains 14 residues.

V and J are TRBV11-2 and TRBJ2-5, with D possibly matching TRBD1 (7 bases). V was pared by 5 bases and J by 9 bases, with 16 bases between. CDR3 length: 13 residues. CDR1 and CDR2 from the germline V gene are SGHAT and FQNNGV. The chain's CDR3 is CASSLSTGEAQYF. The CDR3 nucleotides read TGTGCCAGCAGCCTGTCCACAGGGGAGGCCCAGTACTTC.

This chain joins TRBV5-6 and TRBJ1-6; perhaps TRBD1 as D (5 bases). Germline V lookup: CDR1 SGHDT, CDR2 YYEEEE. The V gene lost 6 bases and the J gene lost 7 bases, with 17 bases spanning the gap. This CDR3 comprises 15 residues. The CDR3 nucleotides are TGTGCCAGCACCCATAGAGGGGTGGGAAATTCACCCCTCCACTTT. The encoded protein is CASTHRGVGNSPLHF.

V is TRBV9 and J is TRBJ1-1; a weak D match, TRBD1 (6 bases). Trimming cost V 4 bases and J 3 bases, with 10 bases left between them. The CDR3 sequence is 13 residues long. Germline V gives CDR1 SGDLS, CDR2 YYNGEE. CDR3 protein: CASSLNRDTEAFF. The DNA of the CDR3 is TGTGCCAGCAGCCTAAACAGGGACACTGAAGCTTTCTTT.

The V call is TRBV9, the J call TRBJ2-3; TRBD1 is a possible D gene (6 bases). CDR3 length equals 17 residues. Trimming took off 5 bases at V and 2 bases at J, with 21 bases between the two ends. Germline V CDR1 and CDR2: SGDLS, YYNGEE. This CDR3 is CASSPGSLDRPTDTQYF. Here the CDR3 DNA reads TGTGCCAGCAGTCCTGGCTCGTTGGACAGACCCACAGATACGCAGTATTTT.

The chain is built from TRBV2 and TRBJ2-2; D possibly corresponds to TRBD2 (6 bases). CDR1 is SNHLY and CDR2 is FYNNEI in the germline V gene. The V and J ends lost 6 bases and 5 bases respectively, with 10 bases between them. The CDR3 is 13 residues long. The CDR3 reads CASRRTITGELFF. CDR3 DNA sequence: TGTGCCAGCAGAAGGACTATTACCGGGGAGCTGTTTTTT.